Below are 19 T cell receptor beta chains sequenced from a single sample in a study of shared clonotypes between healthy human individuals. The table came from immunoSEQ multiplex PCR; TCRdb's copy has only in-frame clones and leaves some out. The sample carries around 1.4 million clones, about 98.5% recorded once. Material: naive CD4+ T cells sorted from blood. This sample's subset: CD45RA+ positively selected. The receptors were sampled from a man aged 25-45 years in good health.

This clone has a single count. The same CDR3 arises from other DNA sequences in this sample as well. The gene calls are TRBV6-5 and TRBJ2-5; D assignment may be TRBD1 or TRBD2 (5 bases each). The V gene's germline CDR1 is MNHEY and CDR2 SVGAGI. V dropped 2 bases and J dropped 7 bases, with 5 bases sitting between them. The CDR3 loop spans 11 amino acids. The CDR3, as DNA: TGTGCCAGCAGTTACGGGGGGACCCAGTACTTC. It codes for CASSYGGTQYF.

CDR3 bases: TGTGCCAGCAGTTTACTGATTCAGCCCCAGCATTTT. This codes for CASSLLIQPQHF. J is TRBJ1-5 and V is TRBV28; D not resolved. Germline V gene sequence: CDR1 MDHEN, CDR2 SYDVKM. The CDR3 spans 12 residues. Trimming took off 2 bases at V and 6 bases at J, with 5 bases between the two ends.

The chain couples TRBV14 to TRBJ2-2, with TRBD2 matching 7 bases. CDR1 is SGHDN, CDR2 FVKESK, per germline. The CDR3 totals 18 residues. V lost 1 base to trimming and J lost 4 bases; unmatched junction nucleotides: 12. In DNA form, the CDR3 reads TGTGCCAGCAGCCAAGGAATCGGGGGAGGGCGTGTCACCGGGGAGCTGTTTTTT. This gives the protein CASSQGIGGGRVTGELFF.

In this sample, this clone turned up once. The gene calls are TRBV14 and TRBJ2-1; no clear D gene. Trimming removed 8 bases at V and 1 base at J, with 12 bases between. The CDR3 length is 14 residues. Germline CDR1 reads SGHDN; CDR2 reads FVKESK. The CDR3 loop is CASSKVGSYNEQFF. The CDR3 nucleotides are TGTGCCAGCTCGAAGGTTGGTTCCTACAATGAGCAGTTCTTC.

This sequence joins TRBV15 and TRBJ2-7; 8 bases are shared with TRBD1. V dropped 5 bases and J dropped 0; count of bases not matched to a gene: 21. Germline V lookup: CDR1 LNHNV, CDR2 YYDKDF (reference sequence). This CDR3 is built from 20 residues. CDR3 sequence (DNA): TGTGCCACCAGCCCCTCTCCGGGACAGGCTGATGGACTATTCTCCTACGAGCAGTACTTC. Translation gives CATSPSPGQADGLFSYEQYF.

This chain connects TRBV2 to TRBJ2-7, with unresolved D. Per the germline V gene, CDR1 is SNHLY and CDR2 is FYNNEI. The V end lost 8 bases, the J end lost 0 bases, and 14 bases lay between the germline ends. This CDR3 has 14 residues. The CDR3 sequence: CASGTATSSYEQYF. CDR3 DNA: TGTGCCAGCGGTACAGCAACAAGCTCCTACGAGCAGTACTTC.

The chain joins TRBV5-1 to TRBJ2-1; the match to TRBD2 covers 11 bases. The CDR3 runs 16 residues. V gave up 0 bases and J gave up 7 bases; unmatched junction bases: 6. The V gene's germline CDR1 is SGHRS and CDR2 YFSETQ. The CDR3 region is CASSLGPLAGDNEQFF. The DNA of the CDR3 is TGCGCCAGCAGCTTGGGCCCACTAGCGGGAGATAATGAGCAGTTCTTC.

The gene calls are TRBV7-9 and TRBJ1-5; D is uncertain. This CDR3 is built from 14 residues. Germline assignment: CDR1 SEHNR and CDR2 FQNEAQ (reference sequence). The V gene lost 1 base and the J gene lost 11 bases, with 15 bases spanning the gap. This CDR3 is CASSLEGTLSAQHF. The CDR3 DNA sequence: TGTGCCAGCAGCTTAGAGGGAACACTATCAGCCCAGCATTTT. Combining the CDR3 with reference TRBV7-9 and TRBJ1-5 gives the whole variable domain DTGVSQNPRHKITKRGQNVTFRCDPISEHNRLYWYRQTLGQGPEFLTYFQNEAQLEKSRLLSDRFSAERPKGSFSTLEIQRTEQGDSAMYLCASSLEGTLSAQHFGDGTRLSIL.

The chain has TRBV6-6 and TRBJ1-5; no clear D gene. The CDR3 runs to 12 residues. The germline V and J ends were trimmed by 5 bases and 7 bases, with 9 bases remaining between them. CDR1 is MNHNY, CDR2 SVGAGI, per germline (reference sequence). The DNA for the CDR3 is TGTGCCAGCAGTACCTTTGAGCAGCCCCAGCATTTT. Its protein product is CASSTFEQPQHF.

This clone was detected a few times. The rearrangement joins TRBV7-2 to TRBJ2-7, with TRBD1 matching over 10 bases. V shed 4 bases, J shed 3 bases, and the junction held 9 bases outside the gene matches. This CDR3 has 16 residues. Per the germline V gene, CDR1 is SGHTA and CDR2 is FQGNSA. Here the CDR3 reads CASSSVRTGGFYEQYF. The CDR3 bases are TGTGCCAGCAGCTCAGTCCGGACAGGGGGATTCTACGAGCAGTACTTC. The whole variable domain, filled in from reference TRBV7-2 and TRBJ2-7, reads GAGVSQSPSNKVTEKGKDVELRCDPISGHTALYWYRQSLGQGLEFLIYFQGNSAPDKSGLPSDRFSAERTGGSVSTLTIQRTQQEDSAVYLCASSSVRTGGFYEQYFGPGTRLTVT.

The chain joins TRBV7-3 to TRBJ2-1; D call uncertain. Trimming removed 0 bases from V and 4 bases from J, with 7 bases in between. The CDR3 has 14 amino acids. Germline V gene sequence: CDR1 SGHTA, CDR2 FQGTGA. CDR3 nucleotide sequence: TGTGCCAGCAGCTTAACTGCGTCTTACAATGAGCAGTTCTTC. The encoded protein is CASSLTASYNEQFF.

This chain uses TRBV5-1 with TRBJ1-4, with 9 bases aligning to TRBD1. There are 15 residues in the CDR3. V lost 3 bases and J lost 7; bases outside the gene matches: 7. The germline gives CDR1 SGHRS, CDR2 YFSETQ. CDR3 in DNA: TGCGCCAGCAGCTGGACAGGGGCCCCACTTGAAAAACTGTTTTTT. Its protein is CASSWTGAPLEKLFF.

This clone came up once. The gene calls are TRBV29-1 and TRBJ2-7; possibly TRBD1 or TRBD2 for D (5 bases each). This CDR3 is 13 amino acids long. Germline CDR1 is SQVTM and CDR2 is ANQGSEA. V lost 6 bases and J 1 base, leaving 13 bases between the germline ends. The CDR3 loop reads CSVPGTRSYEQYF. DNA for the CDR3: TGCAGCGTCCCTGGGACCAGGTCCTACGAGCAGTACTTC.

The chain's CDR3 is CASSSTGTGDHEQYF. CDR3 in DNA: TGTGCCAGCAGCTCTACCGGGACAGGGGACCACGAGCAGTACTTC. This chain joins TRBV5-5 and TRBJ2-7; 10 bases are shared with TRBD1. Germline V lookup: CDR1 SGHKS, CDR2 YYEKEE (reference sequence). This CDR3 has 15 amino acids. The trim removed 3 bases at V and 5 bases at J, leaving 8 bases unmatched.

The CDR3 DNA reads TGTGCCAGCAGCGCTAGCGGGAGGGTCGCCTACAATGAGCAGTTCTTC. It translates to CASSASGRVAYNEQFF. The J gene is TRBJ2-1, the V gene TRBV9; 12 bases line up with TRBD2. V was clipped by 3 bases and J by 2 bases; unmatched bases: 3. Germline-derived CDR1 and CDR2 are SGDLS and YYNGEE. CDR3 length: 16 residues.

Notes on this clone: The sample carries other DNA sequences with the same CDR3. The chain joins TRBV5-1 to TRBJ2-1; TRBD2 is a possible D gene (5 bases). Germline V CDR1 and CDR2: SGHRS, YFSETQ. The CDR3 covers 12 residues. Trimming stripped 3 bases from V and 4 bases from J, with 5 bases between. As DNA, the CDR3 is TGCGCCAGCAGCTCGGGGTACAATGAGCAGTTCTTC. It is translated as CASSSGYNEQFF.

As concerns this clone: This sample includes further DNA sequences coding for the same CDR3. The rearrangement links TRBV18 to TRBJ2-7; 10 bases fit TRBD2. Germline V gives CDR1 KGHSH, CDR2 LQKENI. The CDR3 is 16 amino acids. Trimming removed 3 bases from V and 0 bases from J; junction bases left unmatched: 5. CDR3 DNA sequence: TGTGCCAGCTCACCGGGACTAGCGCTGAGCTCCTACGAGCAGTACTTC. This codes for CASSPGLALSSYEQYF. Complete variable domain (other parts from reference TRBV18 and TRBJ2-7): NAGVMQNPRHLVRRRGQEARLRCSPMKGHSHVYWYRQLPEEGLKFMVYLQKENIIDESGMPKERFSAEFPKEGPSILRIQQVVRGDSAAYFCASSPGLALSSYEQYFGPGTRLTVT.

With regard to this clone: Other DNA sequences in this specimen translate into the identical CDR3. CDR3 coding DNA: TGTGCCAGCTCACCTTTGAGCGGTACTGAAGCTTTCTTT. Encoded protein: CASSPLSGTEAFF. The chain carries TRBV18 and TRBJ1-1; no clear D. Deletions cut 3 bases from V and 5 bases from J, with 10 bases between. The CDR3 covers 13 residues. Per the germline V gene, CDR1 is KGHSH and CDR2 is LQKENI.

The J gene is TRBJ1-2, the V gene TRBV19; perhaps TRBD1 as D (5 bases). The CDR3 spans 13 residues. Between the trimmed V and J ends, which lost 1 base and 8 bases, there was a span of 11 bases. CDR1 and CDR2 from the germline V gene are LNHDA and SQIVND (reference sequence). CDR3 in amino acids: CASSIGRAYGYTF. DNA for the CDR3: TGTGCCAGTAGTATAGGCAGGGCCTACGGCTACACCTTC.